A selection of T cell receptor beta chains follows, all from one sample in a study of T-cell reconstitution after alpha-beta-depleted transplantation in children. TCRdb re-called the PCR reads with MiXCR, one entry per CDR3 protein. The data hold 400,000 to 450,000 distinct CDR3 sequences, with 43% observed a single time. Sequenced material: PBMCs, taken before TCRalphabeta/CD19-depleted stem cell transplant. The source is a girl aged 2-9 years with aplastic anemia, due to receive a stem cell transplant. Each CDR3 is given with its conserved first and last residue. Each record gives: D gene, CDR3 length, clone size, V gene, J gene, CDR3 protein, CDR3 DNA. A D gene is named only where the DNA matches it firmly. Size tells how often a clone was seen (once, few, many) or the class of an expanded clone, and some rows leave it out.

D: .
length: 19
size: .
V: TRBV24-1
J: TRBJ1-4
CDR3: CATSDEPWDLPLCNEKLFF
DNA: TGTGCCACCAGTGACGAACCATGGGACCTTCCCCTTTGTAATGAAAAACTGTTTTTT

D: TRBD1
length: 14
size: many
V: TRBV12-3/TRBV12-4
J: TRBJ2-1
CDR3: CASRRDRDYNEQFF
DNA: TGTGCCAGCAGGCGGGACAGGGACTACAATGAGCAGTTCTTC

D: .
length: 12
size: many
V: TRBV12-3/TRBV12-4
J: TRBJ1-1
CDR3: CASSFSDTEAFF
DNA: TGTGCCAGCAGTTTCTCGGACACTGAAGCTTTCTTT

D: .
length: 13
size: .
V: TRBV5-1
J: TRBJ2-4
CDR3: CASRAEAKNIQYF
DNA: TGCGCCAGTAGGGCGGAAGCCAAAAACATTCAGTACTTC

D: .
length: 12
size: many
V: TRBV5-6
J: TRBJ2-1
CDR3: CASRMYGNEQFF
DNA: TGTGCCAGCAGAATGTACGGCAATGAGCAGTTCTTC

D: TRBD2
length: 14
size: many
V: TRBV20-1
J: TRBJ2-3
CDR3: CSAFTSGSTDTQYF
DNA: TGCAGTGCTTTTACTAGCGGGAGCACAGATACGCAGTATTTT

D: TRBD1
length: 14
size: once
V: TRBV5-1
J: TRBJ2-7
CDR3: CASSPGQRTHEQYF
DNA: TGCGCCAGCAGCCCGGGACAGCGAACCCACGAGCAGTACTTC

D: .
length: 11
size: few
V: TRBV15
J: TRBJ2-4
CDR3: CATSGWNIQYF
DNA: TGTGCCACCAGCGGCTGGAACATTCAGTACTTC

D: .
length: 14
size: .
V: TRBV7-2
J: TRBJ1-4
CDR3: CASSPGQANEKLFF
DNA: TGTGCCAGCAGCCCGGGACAAGCTAATGAAAAACTGTTTTTT

D: TRBD2
length: 18
size: .
V: TRBV15
J: TRBJ2-1
CDR3: CATSRDRLAGGPPDEQFF
DNA: TGTGCCACCAGCAGAGATCGGCTAGCGGGGGGGCCCCCGGATGAGCAGTTCTTC

D: TRBD2
length: 16
size: .
V: TRBV9
J: TRBJ2-1
CDR3: CASSVTSGGRTDEQFF
DNA: TGTGCCAGCAGCGTAACTAGCGGGGGGAGAACGGATGAGCAGTTCTTC

D: TRBD1
length: 18
size: few
V: TRBV5-1
J: TRBJ2-3
CDR3: CASSLNRPGQGGSDTQYF
DNA: TGCGCCAGCAGCTTGAATCGGCCGGGACAGGGGGGATCAGATACGCAGTATTTT

D: .
length: 15
size: .
V: TRBV7-3
J: TRBJ2-5
CDR3: CASSLTDSSQETQYF
DNA: TGTGCCAGCAGTTTAACCGACAGCTCTCAAGAGACCCAGTACTTC

D: .
length: 16
size: many
V: TRBV20-1
J: TRBJ1-6
CDR3: CSARDGASSYNSPLHF
DNA: TGCAGTGCTAGAGATGGGGCGAGCTCCTATAATTCACCCCTCCACTTT

D: TRBD2
length: 17
size: many
V: TRBV5-1
J: TRBJ2-5
CDR3: CASSLEVAGGSGETQYF
DNA: TGCGCCAGCAGCTTGGAGGTAGCGGGAGGGAGTGGCGAGACCCAGTACTTC

D: TRBD2
length: 14
size: .
V: TRBV29-1
J: TRBJ2-7
CDR3: CSALEAGGSYEQYF
DNA: TGCAGTGCCCTCGAGGCGGGGGGGTCCTACGAGCAGTACTTC

D: .
length: 15
size: many
V: TRBV27
J: TRBJ2-7
CDR3: CASSLTAAPPHEQYF
DNA: TGTGCCAGCAGTTTAACGGCGGCGCCGCCCCACGAGCAGTACTTC

D: TRBD2
length: 18
size: many
V: TRBV12-3/TRBV12-4
J: TRBJ2-5
CDR3: CASSLGGVAGLGGETQYF
DNA: TGTGCCAGCAGTCTAGGTGGAGTAGCGGGACTTGGTGGGGAGACCCAGTACTTC

D: TRBD2
length: 18
size: .
V: TRBV5-1
J: TRBJ2-6
CDR3: CASSLPLRGGPGANVLTF
DNA: TGCGCCAGCAGCTTGCCTCTGCGGGGGGGACCTGGGGCCAACGTCCTGACTTTC

D: .
length: 14
size: .
V: TRBV6-1
J: TRBJ1-6
CDR3: CASNKDGLDSPLHF
DNA: TGTGCCAGCAACAAGGACGGTCTAGATTCACCCCTCCACTTT

D: .
length: 16
size: .
V: TRBV5-1
J: TRBJ2-2
CDR3: CASSLSGPVNTGELFF
DNA: TGCGCCAGCAGCTTGTCGGGGCCCGTGAACACCGGGGAGCTGTTTTTT

D: .
length: 16
size: once
V: TRBV20-1
J: TRBJ1-5
CDR3: CSARDREGGSNQPQHF
DNA: TGCAGTGCTAGAGATCGGGAAGGGGGAAGCAATCAGCCCCAGCATTTT

D: .
length: 13
size: .
V: TRBV7-2
J: TRBJ1-6
CDR3: CASSGDGGRPLHF
DNA: TGTGCCAGCAGCGGGGACGGAGGAAGACCCCTCCACTTT

D: .
length: 16
size: many
V: TRBV6-1
J: TRBJ2-2
CDR3: CASSPTTVSFTGELFF
DNA: TGTGCCAGCAGCCCTACTACAGTCAGTTTCACCGGGGAGCTGTTTTTT

D: TRBD1
length: 15
size: few
V: TRBV12-3/TRBV12-4
J: TRBJ1-5
CDR3: CASSYTTGSNQPQHF
DNA: TGTGCCAGCAGCTATACGACAGGGAGCAATCAGCCCCAGCATTTT

D: .
length: 14
size: .
V: TRBV5-1
J: TRBJ2-7
CDR3: CASSLDSRSYEQYF
DNA: TGCGCCAGCAGCTTGGATTCCAGGTCCTACGAGCAGTACTTC

D: TRBD2
length: 14
size: few
V: TRBV28
J: TRBJ2-3
CDR3: CASSGRRERDTQYF
DNA: TGTGCCAGCTCAGGAAGGCGGGAGCGGGATACGCAGTATTTT

D: .
length: 15
size: few
V: TRBV9
J: TRBJ2-3
CDR3: CASSVTGLPPDTQYF
DNA: TGTGCCAGCAGCGTAACCGGACTTCCCCCGGATACGCAGTATTTT

D: TRBD2
length: 16
size: many
V: TRBV3-1
J: TRBJ2-1
CDR3: CASSQDSSGRAYWQFF
DNA: TGTGCCAGCAGCCAAGATTCTAGCGGGAGGGCCTATTGGCAGTTCTTC

D: TRBD2
length: 15
size: few
V: TRBV19
J: TRBJ2-1
CDR3: CASSILLADHNQQFF
DNA: TGTGCCAGTAGTATACTACTAGCGGATCACAATCAGCAGTTCTTC

D: TRBD2
length: 15
size: many
V: TRBV5-1
J: TRBJ2-1
CDR3: CASSGRSGIYNEQFF
DNA: TGCGCCAGCAGCGGACGTAGCGGGATCTACAATGAGCAGTTCTTC

D: TRBD2
length: 15
size: .
V: TRBV20-1
J: TRBJ2-2
CDR3: CSARLLAGGGGELFF
DNA: TGCAGTGCTAGGTTACTAGCGGGAGGTGGCGGGGAGCTGTTTTTT

D: TRBD2
length: 15
size: few
V: TRBV28
J: TRBJ2-3
CDR3: CASRLAGVQTDTQYF
DNA: TGTGCCAGCCGACTAGCGGGAGTGCAGACAGATACGCAGTATTTT

D: .
length: 15
size: .
V: TRBV6-5
J: TRBJ1-6
CDR3: CDSSYSVALKSPLHF
DNA: TGTGACAGCAGTTACTCAGTGGCCCTGAAATCACCCCTCCACTTT

D: TRBD1
length: 19
size: .
V: TRBV5-1
J: TRBJ2-2
CDR3: CASSPQRGQGPSNTGELFF
DNA: TGCGCCAGCAGCCCGCAAAGGGGACAGGGGCCTTCGAACACCGGGGAGCTGTTTTTT

D: TRBD2
length: 16
size: .
V: TRBV5-5
J: TRBJ2-1
CDR3: CASSPPGGAGVREQFF
DNA: TGTGCCAGCAGTCCGCCGGGAGGAGCGGGAGTCAGGGAGCAGTTCTTC

D: TRBD2
length: 16
size: many
V: TRBV24-1
J: TRBJ2-3
CDR3: CATRDGTSVVTDTQYF
DNA: TGTGCCACCAGGGACGGTACTAGCGTCGTTACAGATACGCAGTATTTT

D: .
length: 12
size: .
V: TRBV25-1
J: TRBJ2-3
CDR3: CASRGRPDTQYF
DNA: TGTGCCAGCAGGGGACGCCCAGATACGCAGTATTTT

D: .
length: 15
size: .
V: TRBV7-2
J: TRBJ2-5
CDR3: CASSPESGYQETQYF
DNA: TGTGCCAGCAGCCCCGAGTCAGGGTACCAAGAGACCCAGTACTTC

D: .
length: 14
size: few
V: TRBV29-1
J: TRBJ2-2
CDR3: CSVPGPSNTGELFF
DNA: TGCAGCGTTCCGGGGCCCTCGAACACCGGGGAGCTGTTTTTT

D: TRBD2
length: 17
size: .
V: TRBV15
J: TRBJ2-2
CDR3: CATSRPSQAGVPGELFF
DNA: TGTGCCACCAGCAGACCCTCACAAGCGGGGGTGCCCGGGGAGCTGTTTTTT

D: TRBD2
length: 17
size: .
V: TRBV5-1
J: TRBJ2-1
CDR3: CASRPPAGESSYNEQFF
DNA: TGCGCCAGCAGGCCGCCAGCGGGGGAGAGCTCCTACAATGAGCAGTTCTTC

D: .
length: 16
size: .
V: TRBV27
J: TRBJ1-5
CDR3: CASSLTPEFSNQPQHF
DNA: TGTGCCAGCAGTTTAACCCCGGAATTTAGCAATCAGCCCCAGCATTTT

D: .
length: 14
size: .
V: TRBV6-1
J: TRBJ2-5
CDR3: CASSPAIARETQYF
DNA: TGTGCCAGCAGCCCGGCCATCGCTAGGGAGACCCAGTACTTC

D: TRBD1
length: 16
size: few
V: TRBV19
J: TRBJ2-7
CDR3: CASSIWSGQGNYEQYF
DNA: TGTGCCAGTAGTATTTGGTCGGGACAGGGAAACTACGAGCAGTACTTC

D: .
length: 14
size: many
V: TRBV20-1
J: TRBJ2-1
CDR3: CSARGGNRYNEQFF
DNA: TGCAGTGCCAGAGGGGGGAACCGTTACAATGAGCAGTTCTTC

D: .
length: 13
size: .
V: TRBV10-1
J: TRBJ1-5
CDR3: CAGSEPGHQPQHF
DNA: TGCGCCGGCAGTGAGCCGGGCCATCAGCCCCAGCATTTT

D: .
length: 13
size: few
V: TRBV6-4
J: TRBJ1-1
CDR3: CASSVRENTEAFF
DNA: TGTGCCAGCAGTGTGCGGGAGAACACTGAAGCTTTCTTT

D: TRBD2
length: 14
size: .
V: TRBV20-1
J: TRBJ2-7
CDR3: CSASFAGGPYEQYF
DNA: TGCAGTGCTAGTTTCGCGGGAGGGCCTTACGAGCAGTACTTC

D: .
length: 14
size: .
V: TRBV14
J: TRBJ1-4
CDR3: CASSQGQSNEKLFF
DNA: TGTGCCAGCAGCCAAGGCCAATCGAATGAAAAACTGTTTTTT

D: .
length: 15
size: few
V: TRBV6-1
J: TRBJ1-1
CDR3: CASSEPSSPNTEAFF
DNA: TGTGCCAGCAGTGAACCCAGCTCACCTAACACTGAAGCTTTCTTT

D: TRBD2
length: 15
size: many
V: TRBV7-9
J: TRBJ2-1
CDR3: CASSLQSGRYNEQFF
DNA: TGTGCCAGCAGCTTACAAAGCGGGAGGTACAATGAGCAGTTCTTC

D: .
length: 15
size: few
V: TRBV19
J: TRBJ2-1
CDR3: CASSIDLRGSGEQFF
DNA: TGTGCCAGTAGTATAGACCTGCGGGGATCGGGTGAGCAGTTCTTC

D: .
length: 15
size: few
V: TRBV5-6
J: TRBJ2-3
CDR3: CASSLGAPSTDTQYF
DNA: TGTGCCAGCAGCCTGGGGGCGCCTAGCACAGATACGCAGTATTTT

D: .
length: 15
size: few
V: TRBV4-1
J: TRBJ2-4
CDR3: CASRLIPVAKNIQYF
DNA: TGCGCCAGCAGACTCATACCGGTGGCCAAAAACATTCAGTACTTC

D: TRBD2
length: 15
size: .
V: TRBV6-4
J: TRBJ2-7
CDR3: CASSSTSGTAYEQYF
DNA: TGTGCCAGCAGCTCCACTAGCGGGACCGCCTACGAGCAGTACTTC

D: TRBD2
length: 14
size: many
V: TRBV20-1
J: TRBJ2-7
CDR3: CSAGVIAGSYEQYF
DNA: TGCAGTGCTGGCGTGATAGCGGGATCCTACGAGCAGTACTTC

D: .
length: 12
size: many
V: TRBV6-5
J: TRBJ1-2
CDR3: CASKGGRIGYTF
DNA: TGTGCCAGCAAGGGTGGTAGAATTGGCTACACCTTC

D: .
length: 11
size: .
V: TRBV20-1
J: TRBJ1-3
CDR3: CSARPGNTIYF
DNA: TGCAGTGCTAGACCTGGGAACACCATATATTTT

D: .
length: 14
size: few
V: TRBV5-1
J: TRBJ1-2
CDR3: CASSLPGHNYGYTF
DNA: TGCGCCAGCAGCCTACCGGGACACAACTATGGCTACACCTTC